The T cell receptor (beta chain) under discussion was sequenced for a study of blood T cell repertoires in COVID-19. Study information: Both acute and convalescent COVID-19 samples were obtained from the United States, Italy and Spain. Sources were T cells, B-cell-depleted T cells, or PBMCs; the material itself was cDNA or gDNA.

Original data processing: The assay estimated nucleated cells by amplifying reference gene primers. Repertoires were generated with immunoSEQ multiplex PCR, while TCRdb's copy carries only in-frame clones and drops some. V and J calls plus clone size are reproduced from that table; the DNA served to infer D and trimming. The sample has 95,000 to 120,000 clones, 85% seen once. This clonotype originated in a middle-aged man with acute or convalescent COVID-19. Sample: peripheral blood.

The CDR3 bases are TGTGCCAGCAGTGAAGACCCTGCCTGGGCAGACGGATTCGAGACCCAGTACTTC. It encodes CASSEDPAWADGFETQYF. The chain employs TRBV2 and TRBJ2-5; D is unclear. V lost 1 base to trimming and J lost 5 bases, with 23 bases between them. This CDR3 spans 18 amino acids. CDR1 is SNHLY and CDR2 is FYNNEI in the germline V gene.